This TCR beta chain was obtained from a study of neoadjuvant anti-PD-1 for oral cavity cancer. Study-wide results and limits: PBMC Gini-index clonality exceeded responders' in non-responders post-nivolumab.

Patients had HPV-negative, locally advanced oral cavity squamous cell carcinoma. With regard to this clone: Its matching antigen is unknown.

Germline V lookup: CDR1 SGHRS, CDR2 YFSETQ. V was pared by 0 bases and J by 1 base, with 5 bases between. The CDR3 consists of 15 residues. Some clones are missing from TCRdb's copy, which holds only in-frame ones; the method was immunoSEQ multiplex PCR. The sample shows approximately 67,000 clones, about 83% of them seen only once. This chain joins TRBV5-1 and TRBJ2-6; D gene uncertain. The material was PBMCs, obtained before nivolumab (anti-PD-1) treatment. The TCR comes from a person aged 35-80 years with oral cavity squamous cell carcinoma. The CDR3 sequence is CASSLVESGANVLTF. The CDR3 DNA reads TGCGCCAGCAGCTTGGTTGAATCTGGGGCCAACGTCCTGACTTTC.